Listed here are 3 T cell receptor beta chains from one sample, sequenced in a study of control samples from healthy donors and cancer patients. TCRdb's copy holds only in-frame clones and misses some; the assay was immunoSEQ multiplex PCR. Of some 140,000 clones listed, approximately 90% are singletons. The sequencing sample was made of blood. The receptor set was obtained from a woman aged 30 to 39 in good health.

The V and J genes are TRBV6-6 and TRBJ2-5, with 9 bases that match TRBD1. The V gene end was trimmed by 2 bases and the J gene end by 4 bases; junction bases not matched to a gene: 8. CDR3 size: 16 residues. In germline, CDR1 is MNHNY, CDR2 SVGAGI (reference sequence). As DNA, the CDR3 is TGTGCCAGCAGTTACCTTGGACAGGGGAGCGGAGAGACCCAGTACTTC. This translates into CASSYLGQGSGETQYF.

The chain combines TRBV3-1 (or the pseudogene TRBV3-2) with TRBJ2-3; TRBD2 agrees at 13 bases. The CDR3 totals 17 residues. Germline assignment: CDR1 LGHDT and CDR2 YNNKEL (reference sequence). The ends lost 2 bases at V and 4 bases at J; junction bases unmatched: 6. As DNA, the CDR3 is TGTGCCAGCAGCCAATCTGTCGGACTAGCGGGAGCAGATACGCAGTATTTT. Protein: CASSQSVGLAGADTQYF.

J is TRBJ1-5 and V is TRBV5-4; the D is unclear. V was shortened by 1 base and J by 4 bases, with 6 bases between the two germline ends. There are 13 residues in the CDR3. CDR1 is SGHNT and CDR2 is YYREEE in the germline V gene (reference sequence). The CDR3 here is CASSLLGNQPQHF. CDR3 coding DNA: TGTGCCAGCAGCTTGTTGGGGAATCAGCCCCAGCATTTT.